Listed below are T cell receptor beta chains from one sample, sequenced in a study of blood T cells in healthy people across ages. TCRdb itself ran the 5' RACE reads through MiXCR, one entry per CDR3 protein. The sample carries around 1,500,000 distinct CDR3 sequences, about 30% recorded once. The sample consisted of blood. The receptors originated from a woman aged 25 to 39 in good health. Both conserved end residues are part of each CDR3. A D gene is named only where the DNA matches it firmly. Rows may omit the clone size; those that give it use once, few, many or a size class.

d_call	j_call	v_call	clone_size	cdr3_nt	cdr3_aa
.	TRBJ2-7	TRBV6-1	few	TGTGCCAGCAGCGATGAGGTGGAGCAGTACTTC	CASSDEVEQYF
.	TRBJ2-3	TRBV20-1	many	TGCAGTGCCGTGCTTAACTCTGGAACGCAGTATTTT	CSAVLNSGTQYF
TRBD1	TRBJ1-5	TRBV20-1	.	TGCAGTGCTTCCGGGACAGCCGAACTAAATCAGCCCCAGCATTTT	CSASGTAELNQPQHF
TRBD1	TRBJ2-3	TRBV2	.	TGTGCCAGCAGGCCCGACAGGGGCGGAGAGGATACGCAGTATTTT	CASRPDRGGEDTQYF
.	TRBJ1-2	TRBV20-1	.	TGCAGTGCTAGCCTCCTACAGGACTTGGAGGGGGGCTACACCTTC	CSASLLQDLEGGYTF
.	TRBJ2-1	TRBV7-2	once	TGTGCCAGCAGACCTGGACTATCGGGCTTTTCTGACAATGAGCAGTTCTTC	CASRPGLSGFSDNEQFF
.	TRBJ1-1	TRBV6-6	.	TGTGCCAGCATCGGCCCCGTGAACACTGAAGCTTTCTTT	CASIGPVNTEAFF
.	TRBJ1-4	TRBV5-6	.	TGTGCCAGCAGCGTCAAAAGGGAAAAACTGTTTTTT	CASSVKREKLFF
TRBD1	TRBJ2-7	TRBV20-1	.	TGCAGCGGACGGGGACAGCGCTACGAGCAGTACTTC	CSGRGQRYEQYF
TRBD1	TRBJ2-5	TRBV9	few	TGTGCCAGCAGCGTATCAGGGGGAGAGACCCAGTACTTC	CASSVSGGETQYF
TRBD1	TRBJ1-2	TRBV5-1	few	TGCGCCAGCAGCACTACCGGGACAGGGAACGCTAACTATGGCTACACCTTC	CASSTTGTGNANYGYTF
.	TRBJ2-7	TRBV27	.	TGTGCCGGCAGTTTACGGGGCCACGAGCAGTACTTC	CAGSLRGHEQYF
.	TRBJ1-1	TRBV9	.	TGTGCCAGCAGCCTCGTGGAGAGGGCGCACACTGAAGCTTTCTTT	CASSLVERAHTEAFF
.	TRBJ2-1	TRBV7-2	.	TGTGCCAGCAGCTTGTCGGGACCGGAGCAGTTCTTC	CASSLSGPEQFF
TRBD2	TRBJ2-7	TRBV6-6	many	TGTGCCAGCACTTGGGGGGGAAGCTCCTACGAGCAGTACTTC	CASTWGGSSYEQYF
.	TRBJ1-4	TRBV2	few	TGTGCCAGCAGTGAAGAGGCAGGGACTCGAAAACTGTTTTTT	CASSEEAGTRKLFF
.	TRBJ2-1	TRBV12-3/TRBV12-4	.	TGTGCCAGCAGGCCACGTTCGGAGGCCTACAATGAGCAGTTCTTC	CASRPRSEAYNEQFF
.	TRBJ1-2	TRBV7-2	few	TGTGCCAGCAGCTCGGGCCAGGGAGGGAGCTATGGCTACACCTTC	CASSSGQGGSYGYTF
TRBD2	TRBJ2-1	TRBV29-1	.	TGCAGCGTTGAGACTAGCGGGGGGTCCTACAATGAGCAGTTCTTC	CSVETSGGSYNEQFF
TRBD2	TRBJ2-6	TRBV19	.	TGTGCCAGTAGGAGCACGGGGGGATGGGCCAACGTCCTGACTTTC	CASRSTGGWANVLTF
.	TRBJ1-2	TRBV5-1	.	TGCGCCAGCAGCCCAGGGCCGCCACGCTATGGCTACACCTTC	CASSPGPPRYGYTF
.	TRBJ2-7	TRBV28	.	TGTGCCAGCAGTTCAAACCTTGCAAACTACGAGCAGTACTTC	CASSSNLANYEQYF
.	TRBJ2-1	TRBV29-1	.	TGCAGCGTTGAAGGTGGACCCGCGGGTGAGCAGTTCTTC	CSVEGGPAGEQFF
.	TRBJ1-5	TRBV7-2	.	TGTGCCAGCAGCCCCGCGGCAGCTCAGCCCCAGCATTTT	CASSPAAAQPQHF
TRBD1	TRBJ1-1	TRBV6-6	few	TGTGCCAGCAGGGGACGGACAGGGGGTCCCACTGAAGCTTTCTTT	CASRGRTGGPTEAFF
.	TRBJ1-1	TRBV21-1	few	TGTGCCAGCAGCAAAATCACGGGAAACACTGAAGCTTTCTTT	CASSKITGNTEAFF
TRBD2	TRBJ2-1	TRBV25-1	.	TGTGCCAGCCAAGGGACTAGCGGCCCGGGGGAGCAGTTCTTC	CASQGTSGPGEQFF
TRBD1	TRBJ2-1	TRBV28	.	TGTGCCAGCACTCAGCCCCACAGGGGCCGAAACAATGAGCAGTTCTTC	CASTQPHRGRNNEQFF
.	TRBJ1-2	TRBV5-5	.	TGTGCCAGCAGCTTGAACAGGCCGAACTATGGCTACACCTTC	CASSLNRPNYGYTF
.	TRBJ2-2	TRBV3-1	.	TGTGCCAGCAGCCCAGGGACATTCTACACCGGGGAGCTGTTTTTT	CASSPGTFYTGELFF
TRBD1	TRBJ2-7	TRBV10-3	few	TGTGCCATCAGTGGCCCCCCCGGGACAGAAGTCTCCTACGAGCAGTACTTC	CAISGPPGTEVSYEQYF
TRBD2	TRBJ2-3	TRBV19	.	TGTGCCAGTAGTACTCTAGCGGGAGGGCTTGGAGATACGCAGTATTTT	CASSTLAGGLGDTQYF
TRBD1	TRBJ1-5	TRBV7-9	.	TGTGCCAGCAGCGACGGACAGGGGGGGAGGGATCAGCCCCAGCATTTT	CASSDGQGGRDQPQHF
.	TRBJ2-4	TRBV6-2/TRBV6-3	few	TGTGCCAGCAGTCTACTAGTGGTTGGATCCTATGAGCAGTACTTC	CASSLLVVGSYEQYF
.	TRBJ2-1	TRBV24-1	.	TGTGCCACCAGTGACATGGACTCGACATGGTCCTACAATGAGCAGTTCTTC	CATSDMDSTWSYNEQFF
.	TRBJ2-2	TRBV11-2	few	TGTGCCAGCATATTGGACCCGGACACCGGGGAGCTGTTTTTT	CASILDPDTGELFF
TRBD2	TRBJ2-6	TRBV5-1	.	TGCGCCAGCAGCCCAACCGCCCGGACTAGCGGAACATCTGGGGCCAGCGTCCTGACTTTC	CASSPTARTSGTSGASVLTF
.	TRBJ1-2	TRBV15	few	TGTGCCACCAGCAGAGGATACCTAGCTAACTATGGCTACACCTTC	CATSRGYLANYGYTF
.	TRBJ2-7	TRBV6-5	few	TGTGCCAGCAGTTACGCCCGCGGATGGGGGAACTACGAGCAGTACTTC	CASSYARGWGNYEQYF
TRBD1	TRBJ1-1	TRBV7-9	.	TGTGCCAGCAGCTTCCTACAGGGGGCAGGGGCTTTCTTT	CASSFLQGAGAFF
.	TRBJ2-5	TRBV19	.	TGTGCCAGTAGGATAACGGGGGACCAAGAGACCCAGTACTTC	CASRITGDQETQYF
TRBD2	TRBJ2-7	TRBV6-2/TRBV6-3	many	TGTGCCAGCCGCCTAGCGGCTAAAGCCTCCTACGAGCAGTACTTC	CASRLAAKASYEQYF
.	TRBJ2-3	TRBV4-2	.	TGTGCCAGCAGCCAAGATATATCGACTGTAAACACGCAGTATTTT	CASSQDISTVNTQYF
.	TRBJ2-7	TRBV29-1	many	TGCAGCGTCGCGACAGACGGGGGCGAGCAGTACTTC	CSVATDGGEQYF
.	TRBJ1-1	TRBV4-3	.	TGCGCCAGCAGCCAAGACCCGAGGGACACTGAAGCTTTCTTT	CASSQDPRDTEAFF
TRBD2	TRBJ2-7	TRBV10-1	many	TGCGCCAGCAGTGGAGGGGGACTAGCTAGCCGAGGGGAGCAGTACTTC	CASSGGGLASRGEQYF
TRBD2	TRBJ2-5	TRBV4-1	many	TGCGCCAGCAGCCACCCCGGGACTAGCGGCGAGACCCAGTACTTC	CASSHPGTSGETQYF
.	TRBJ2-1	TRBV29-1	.	TGCAGCGTTATCCTCGGGGGCAGCTCCTACAATGAGCAGTTCTTC	CSVILGGSSYNEQFF
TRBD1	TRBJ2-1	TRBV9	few	TGTGCCAGCAGCGTCACAACAGGGGTGACGGTGAATGAGCAGTTCTTC	CASSVTTGVTVNEQFF
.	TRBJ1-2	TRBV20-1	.	TGCAGTGCTAGAGTTCAGGCGGGTAACTATGGCTGCACCTTC	CSARVQAGNYGCTF
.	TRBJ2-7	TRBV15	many	TGTGCCACCAGCAGTCGGGCCGACGGTTACGAGCAGTACTTC	CATSSRADGYEQYF
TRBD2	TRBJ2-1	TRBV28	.	TGTGCCAGCAGTCCAGGACTAGCGGGGGCAAGGGATGAGCAGTTCTTC	CASSPGLAGARDEQFF
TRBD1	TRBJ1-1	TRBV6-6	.	TGTGCCAGCCGGGACAGTGGCACTGAAGCTTTCTTT	CASRDSGTEAFF
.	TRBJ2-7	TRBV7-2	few	TGTGCCAGCAGCTTAATGGGGGTCCACGAGCAGTACTTC	CASSLMGVHEQYF
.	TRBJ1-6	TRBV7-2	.	TGTGCCGTAAAACCTTCCTTAGAACAGGTTCAGAGCTCCTATAATTCACCCCTCCACTTT	CAVKPSLEQVQSSYNSPLHF
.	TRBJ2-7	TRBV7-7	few	TGTGCCAGCAGCTTAGCGCTTTATTCCGAGCAGTACTTC	CASSLALYSEQYF
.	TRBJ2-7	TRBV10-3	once	TGTGCCACCCTTTCCGCGGGACCGAAAGCAGGGCAGTACTTC	CATLSAGPKAGQYF
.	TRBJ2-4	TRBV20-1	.	TGCAGTGCGAGAGGGACCCGGGACGCTGGCAAAAACATTCAGTACTTC	CSARGTRDAGKNIQYF
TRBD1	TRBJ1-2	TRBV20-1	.	TGCAGTGCTAACGAGGGGGCGAATGGCTACACCTTC	CSANEGANGYTF
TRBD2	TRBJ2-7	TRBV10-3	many	TGTGCCATCAGAAAAGACAGGGGGACTAGCGGCACCTACGAGCAGTACTTC	CAIRKDRGTSGTYEQYF